The TCR beta chain described here comes from a study of blood T cell repertoires in COVID-19. Study context: Both acute and convalescent COVID-19 samples were obtained from the United States, Italy and Spain.

Clones were sequenced by immunoSEQ multiplex PCR, and TCRdb holds only the in-frame ones, with some missing. The table includes some 150,000 clones, more than 80% detected once. CDR1 and CDR2 from the germline V gene are SGDLS and YYNGEE. Trimming pared 4 bases from V and 8 bases from J, leaving 15 bases between. This CDR3 is built from 13 residues. Only one count was recorded for this clone. This TCR derives from a human donor in a cohort sampled during active COVID-19. The sample consisted of peripheral blood. The chain is built from TRBV9 and TRBJ1-2; tentatively, D is TRBD1 (5 bases). CDR3 sequence reads: CASSPIGGNGYTF. Written as DNA, the CDR3 is TGTGCCAGCAGCCCCATCGGGGGGAACGGCTACACCTTC. Together with reference TRBV9 and TRBJ1-2, the CDR3 gives the full variable domain: DSGVTQTPKHLITATGQRVTLRCSPRSGDLSVYWYQQSLDQGLQFLIQYYNGEERAKGNILERFSAQQFPDLHSELNLSSLELGDSALYFCASSPIGGNGYTFGSGTRLTVV.